This T cell receptor beta chain was sequenced in a study of blood T cell repertoires in COVID-19. CDR1 and CDR2 (germline): SNHLY, FYNNEI. The V gene end was trimmed by 7 bases and the J gene end by 2 bases; junction bases not matched to a gene: 7. This CDR3 region has 15 residues. Clinical history reported by participants formed the basis on which cohorts were assigned. Either two negative PCRs, clearance, or symptom resolution qualified Cohort 3 donors as recovered. TCRdb's copy holds only in-frame clones and misses some; the assay was immunoSEQ multiplex PCR. The table has 100,000 or so clones, approximately 86% seen once.

The receptor's source is a woman aged 45 to 65 who had recovered from COVID-19. Material: PBMCs or T cells enriched from blood (not recorded which). The V and J genes are TRBV2 and TRBJ2-2; 7 bases are a match to TRBD1. The CDR3 here is CASTRAGGNTGELFF. The CDR3 bases are TGTGCCAGCACCCGGGCAGGGGGTAACACCGGGGAGCTGTTTTTT.